This is a list of T cell receptor beta chains from one sample in a study of shared clonotypes between healthy human individuals. The method was immunoSEQ multiplex PCR; TCRdb's version includes in-frame clones alone and lacks a portion of them. The sample includes some 790,000 clones, roughly two thirds of them seen just once. Sequenced: memory CD4+ T cells sorted from blood. The receptor source for this set is a woman aged 30 to 39 in good health. CDR3s include the opening cysteine and the closing phenylalanine or tryptophan. D genes are given only for firm matches.

d_gene,len,j_gene,v_gene,CDR3aa
.,15,TRBJ2-3,TRBV5-1,CASSLGTGIGDTQYF
TRBD2,14,TRBJ2-7,TRBV30,CAWSIIAGRGEQYF
.,17,TRBJ1-1,TRBV19,CASIPARANSGGTEAFF
.,14,TRBJ2-5,TRBV18,CASSREIGQETQYF
TRBD1,18,TRBJ1-1,TRBV5-1,CASSLIPPGQGANTEAFF
.,16,TRBJ1-1,TRBV6-4,CASSDFPGARDTEAFF
.,13,TRBJ2-1,TRBV5-1,CASSLLPGNEQFF
.,11,TRBJ2-7,TRBV6-1,CASSVETKQYF
.,16,TRBJ2-2,TRBV5-4,CASSPPGTRNTGELFF
.,15,TRBJ2-2,TRBV2,CASSEVGQLTGELFF
.,15,TRBJ1-4,TRBV5-1,CASSLGQSSNEKLFF
TRBD1,15,TRBJ2-5,TRBV15,CATSGRTGGLETQYF
.,15,TRBJ1-1,TRBV14,CASSQVGGKDTEAFF
.,14,TRBJ1-6,TRBV14,CASSQTARSSPLHF
.,18,TRBJ2-7,TRBV4-1,CASSQDGRLGAPSYEQYF
TRBD1,13,TRBJ1-2,TRBV19,CASSPRTGDGYTF
.,13,TRBJ1-1,TRBV28,CASTLIGDTEAFF
TRBD1,17,TRBJ1-1,TRBV14,CASSRTNYRGMNTEAFF
.,13,TRBJ2-7,TRBV6-6,CASWMTGSYEQYF
.,13,TRBJ1-3,TRBV29-1,CSVGGGPRSTIYF